The clone carrying this T cell receptor (beta chain) has only one observation. This CDR3 contains 15 residues. Unmatched junction bases numbered 9, after V lost 3 bases and J lost 5 bases. Germline assignment: CDR1 SGDLS and CDR2 YYNGEE. This record belongs to a study of blood T cell repertoires in COVID-19. As for the study in general: Samples came from the United States, Italy and Spain, spanning acute and convalescent COVID-19. The cDNA or gDNA used as material had been derived from T cells, B-cell-depleted T cells, or PBMCs.

Original processing methods: Quantification of nucleated cells was approximated via reference gene primer amplification. The method was immunoSEQ multiplex PCR; TCRdb's version includes in-frame clones alone and lacks a portion of them. That table is the source of V, J and clone size, and D and trimming were worked out from the DNA. The data show a few hundred thousand clones, more than 75% seen once. The specimen sequenced was peripheral blood. The chain carries TRBV9 and TRBJ1-2, with 8 bases fitting TRBD1. This clonotype was sampled from a woman aged 45-60 years with active or convalescent COVID-19. CDR3 nucleotide sequence: TGTGCCAGCAGCGGGAGCGGACAGGGCTATTATGGCTACACCTTC. Translation: CASSGSGQGYYGYTF.